Presented here are 2 T cell receptor beta chains from one specimen sequenced in a study of Graves' ophthalmopathy and Graves' hyperthyroidism. RNA transcripts were the template, and TCR beta CDR3 regions were amplified from them. First-round RT-PCR with HTBI primers preceded a second-round multiplex PCR. TCRdb re-called the multiplex PCR reads with MiXCR, one entry per CDR3 protein. This repertoire shows some 1.1 million distinct CDR3 sequences, about 36% found once; its top ten account for roughly 10%. Sequenced input: peripheral blood or thyroid tissue (not recorded which). These receptors were obtained from an adult man with Graves' hyperthyroidism.

Turning to this clonotype: A much more abundant neighbour one base away suggests this may be a read error. V is TRBV20-1 and J is TRBJ2-7; maybe TRBD2 (5 bases). V shed 1 base and J shed 3 bases, with 13 bases lying between them. CDR3 length equals 14 residues. Per germline, CDR1 DFQATT and CDR2 SNEGSKA (reference sequence). The CDR3 DNA reads TGCAGTGCTAGAGCGATGGACCGGGACTACGAGCAGTACTTC. Translated: CSARAMDRDYEQYF.

The table lists this clonotype with many counts. The V and J genes are TRBV11-2 and TRBJ1-6; D remains unclear. Trimming took 3 bases from V and 1 from J, leaving 16 bases between them. The CDR3 runs 18 residues. Per germline, CDR1 SGHAT and CDR2 FQNNGV. The CDR3 protein is CASSLPARTDSYNSPLHF. The CDR3 region has the DNA TGTGCCAGCAGCTTGCCCGCGAGGACGGATTCCTATAATTCACCCCTCCACTTT.